The 9 T cell receptor beta chains listed next were all sequenced from one sample in a study of cytomegalovirus exposure and HLA in healthy donors. In the PCR, 60 Vbeta and 13 Jbeta primers were used. Using immunoSEQ multiplex PCR, the repertoire was profiled, and TCRdb retains in-frame clones only, with some absent. Counted here are 110,000 or so clones, 65% to 85% occurring once; the ten biggest clones make up about 5.9%. The sequenced sample consisted of PBMCs. Every receptor here comes from a man aged 18 to 30 in good health and CMV-seronegative.

V gene TRBV6-4 combines with J gene TRBJ2-1; 7 bases align to TRBD2. CDR3 length: 15 residues. CDR1 is MRHNA, CDR2 SNTAGT, per germline. V trimming: 6 bases; J trimming: 7 bases; junction bases outside the gene matches: 12. Written as DNA, the CDR3 is TGTGCCAGCAGCCTCTCCGGCGGGAGTTATAATGAGCAGTTCTTC. Its protein is CASSLSGGSYNEQFF.

This rearrangement joins TRBV9 to TRBJ2-7; D is unresolved. Germline-derived CDR1 and CDR2 are SGDLS and YYNGEE. Trimming left V 1 base short and J 5 bases short, with 10 bases between. The length of the CDR3 is 13 residues. The CDR3 sequence: CASSVFDMDEQYF. The CDR3 coding sequence is TGTGCCAGCAGCGTATTTGACATGGACGAGCAGTACTTC.

This rearrangement joins TRBV28 to TRBJ1-3; no definite D call. CDR3 length: 13 residues. The germline V and J ends were trimmed by 2 bases and 2 bases, with 4 bases remaining between them. The V gene's germline CDR1 is MDHEN and CDR2 SYDVKM. CDR3 DNA: TGTGCCAGCAGTTTACAGGCTGGAAACACCATATATTTT. Its translation: CASSLQAGNTIYF.

V usage is TRBV5-4 and J usage is TRBJ2-1, with 8 bases aligning to TRBD2. CDR1 and CDR2 from the germline V gene are SGHNT and YYREEE (reference sequence). V gave up 5 bases and J gave up 9 bases; unmatched junction bases: 4. The length of the CDR3 is 12 residues. CDR3 in DNA: TGTGCCAGCAGTGGCGGGAGGTTTGAGCAGTTCTTC. Translation: CASSGGRFEQFF.

The rearrangement links TRBV5-1 to TRBJ2-7, with D unclear. The V gene lost 0 bases and the J gene lost 4 bases, with 8 bases spanning the gap. Germline-derived CDR1 and CDR2 are SGHRS and YFSETQ. This CDR3 has 13 amino acids. This CDR3 is CASSLVSGYEQYF. The DNA for the CDR3 is TGCGCCAGCAGCTTGGTTTCCGGGTACGAGCAGTACTTC.

V usage is TRBV7-6 and J usage is TRBJ2-1; 7 bases are a match to TRBD2. J was trimmed by 1 base and V by 3 bases; bases with no gene match: 6. CDR3 length equals 16 residues. Germline CDR1 is SGHVS and CDR2 is FNYEAQ. The CDR3 here is CASSFTRGLSYNEQFF. CDR3 nucleotide sequence: TGTGCCAGCAGCTTTACGCGGGGGTTGTCCTACAATGAGCAGTTCTTC. Full variable domain (missing parts from reference TRBV7-6 and TRBJ2-1): GAGVSQSPRYKVTKRGQDVALRCDPISGHVSLYWYRQALGQGPEFLTYFNYEAQQDKSGLPNDRFSAERPEGSISTLTIQRTEQRDSAMYRCASSFTRGLSYNEQFFGPGTRLTVL.

The chain joins TRBV28 to TRBJ2-1, with D maybe TRBD2 (6 bases). The germline CDR1 and CDR2 sequences are MDHEN and SYDVKM. This CDR3 region has 13 residues. V lost 3 bases and J lost 8, with 11 bases in between. The CDR3 nucleotides read TGTGCCAGCAGTTTGGGCGGGAAGTATGAGCAGTTCTTC. Translated: CASSLGGKYEQFF. Full variable domain (outside the CDR3, taken from reference TRBV28 and TRBJ2-1): DVKVTQSSRYLVKRTGEKVFLECVQDMDHENMFWYRQDPGLGLRLIYFSYDVKMKEKGDIPEGYSVSREKKERFSLILESASTNQTSMYLCASSLGGKYEQFFGPGTRLTVL.

In regard to this clone: One junction end disagrees with the germline gene, perhaps due to a read error. This chain uses TRBV5-1 with TRBJ2-7; 8 bases are shared with TRBD2. CDR1 and CDR2 from the germline V gene are SGHRS and YFSETQ. The length of the CDR3 is 12 residues. Written as DNA, the CDR3 is TGTGCCAGCAGCCATGGACTAGCTGGGCAGTACTTC. Amino acid sequence: CASSHGLAGQYF. Using reference TRBV5-1 and TRBJ2-7 for the parts outside the CDR3, the full variable domain is KAGVTQTPRYLIKTRGQQVTLSCSPISGHRSVSWYQQTPGQGLQFLFEYFSETQRNKGNFPGRFSGRQFSNSRSEMNVSTLELGDSALYLCASSHGLAGQYFGPGTRLTVT.

This clone was counted a few times. The chain has TRBV6-4 and TRBJ1-4; TRBD1 aligns across 10 bases. V shed 4 bases and J 5 bases; nucleotides not matched to a gene: 7. Germline lookup yields CDR1 MRHNA and CDR2 SNTAGT. This CDR3 is built from 16 residues. The CDR3: CASSADPGQGNEKLFF. DNA for the CDR3: TGTGCCAGCAGTGCTGATCCGGGACAGGGGAATGAAAAACTGTTTTTT.